One and the same sample provided the 8 T cell receptor beta chains below, sequenced in a study of T-cell memory formation after mild COVID-19. TCRdb re-derived calls from the 5' RACE reads in MiXCR, one entry per CDR3 protein. The sample holds some 450,000 distinct CDR3 sequences, around 20% seen once. The sequencing input was PBMCs or a T cell subset sorted from them (not recorded which). Receptors were obtained from an adult woman who had mild COVID-19 (a few samples of this study predate the infection). Cell type and time point are not known.

The table lists this clonotype with a few counts. The V call is TRBV10-3, the J call TRBJ2-7; 8 bases agree with TRBD1. Germline V CDR1 and CDR2: ENHRY, SYGVKD. The CDR3 runs 15 residues. The trim removed 5 bases at V and 2 bases at J, leaving 8 bases unmatched. The CDR3 spells CAISPRTGRTYEQYF. CDR3 sequence (DNA): TGTGCCATCAGTCCACGGACAGGGAGAACCTACGAGCAGTACTTC.

This clonotype has only a few counts. The chain couples TRBV7-9 to TRBJ2-1; TRBD1 is a possible D gene (5 bases). This CDR3 has 13 residues. V lost 5 bases and J lost 3, with 8 bases in between. CDR1 and CDR2 (germline): SEHNR, FQNEAQ (reference sequence). The CDR3 sequence: CASSTDSYNEQFF. CDR3 coding DNA: TGTGCCAGCAGCACCGACAGCTACAATGAGCAGTTCTTC.

This clonotype showed up just a few times. The V gene is TRBV30, the J gene TRBJ2-7; D gene unclear. This CDR3 has 12 amino acids. V dropped 3 bases and J dropped 2 bases, with 8 bases sitting between them. CDR1 GTSNPN and CDR2 SVGIG come from the germline V gene (reference sequence). The CDR3 DNA sequence: TGTGCCTGGAGCCACATTACCTACGAGCAGTACTTC. This codes for CAWSHITYEQYF.

The rearrangement joins TRBV4-3 to TRBJ1-5, with no clear D. V was trimmed by 0 bases and J by 4 bases, leaving 13 bases between them. The CDR3 length is 16 residues. Germline CDR1 reads LGHNA; CDR2 reads YSLEER. In nucleotides, the CDR3 is TGCGCCAGCAGCCAAGACCTGCAAGGCTTGAATCAGCCCCAGCATTTT. Protein product: CASSQDLQGLNQPQHF.

This rearrangement joins TRBV14 to TRBJ2-7; D is unresolved. The CDR3 length is 13 residues. Looked up from germline, CDR1 is SGHDN and CDR2 is FVKESK. Trimming shortened V by 4 bases and J by 3 bases, and 10 bases separated the two germline ends. The CDR3, as DNA: TGTGCCAGCAGCCCTATCTCGGTCTACGAGCAGTACTTC. This sequence encodes CASSPISVYEQYF.

This clonotype was found a few times. The genes are TRBV5-5 and TRBJ2-1; 10 nucleotides agree with TRBD2. The CDR3 contains 17 residues. CDR1 is SGHKS and CDR2 is YYEKEE in the germline V gene (reference sequence). J gave up 3 bases and V 3 bases, and 9 bases lay outside the gene matches. CDR3 residues: CASSSNFGTSVYNEQFF. The CDR3 bases are TGTGCCAGCAGCTCGAATTTTGGGACTAGCGTCTACAATGAGCAGTTCTTC.

The chain employs TRBV7-3 and TRBJ1-1, with no clear D. Germline CDR1 SGHTA, CDR2 FQGTGA. The V end lost 1 base, the J end lost 1 base, and 7 bases lay between the germline ends. The CDR3 is made up of 14 amino acids. The CDR3 is CASSLMAANTEAFF. Written as DNA, the CDR3 is TGTGCCAGCAGCTTAATGGCGGCGAACACTGAAGCTTTCTTT.

This clonotype turned up a few times. CDR3 protein: CASSTGQGAPEQYF. The CDR3 nucleotides are TGTGCCAGCAGCACGGGACAGGGGGCTCCAGAGCAGTACTTC. The chain links TRBV7-2 to TRBJ2-7, with 12 positions matching TRBD1. The CDR3 is 14 residues long. Germline V CDR1 and CDR2: SGHTA, FQGNSA. V lost 5 bases and J lost 7; bases outside the gene matches: 6.